Here is one T cell receptor (beta chain) with its context. Antigen unknown. This entry is derived from a study of cytomegalovirus exposure and HLA in healthy donors. Overall study results and limits: The study listed under 200 cytomegalovirus-associated TCR beta chains.

The study ran its PCR with 60 Vbeta and 13 Jbeta primers. Profiling relied on immunoSEQ multiplex PCR, and the TCRdb table lists in-frame clones only, not all of them. The listing contains just under 65,000 clones. The TCR originated in a boy aged 5-17 years in good health and CMV-seronegative. The material sequenced was PBMCs.

As DNA, the CDR3 is TGCGCCAGCAGCTTGACAACAGGGCCCAACGAGCAGTACTTC. Translating it yields CASSLTTGPNEQYF. The J gene is TRBJ2-7, the V gene TRBV5-1, with a tentative D call TRBD1 (6 bases). The CDR3 consists of 14 residues. Germline CDR1 and CDR2: SGHRS and YFSETQ. Trimming shortened V by 1 base and J by 5 bases, and 13 bases separated the two germline ends. Full variable domain (remainder filled in from reference TRBV5-1 and TRBJ2-7): KAGVTQTPRYLIKTRGQQVTLSCSPISGHRSVSWYQQTPGQGLQFLFEYFSETQRNKGNFPGRFSGRQFSNSRSEMNVSTLELGDSALYLCASSLTTGPNEQYFGPGTRLTVT.